The 2 T cell receptor beta chains below come from one sample, sequenced in a study of cytomegalovirus exposure and HLA in healthy donors. The PCR used 60 Vbeta and 13 Jbeta primers. This table comes from immunoSEQ multiplex PCR, and its TCRdb copy is limited to in-frame clones, with some not included. The sample includes 200,000 or so clones, 75% to 90% seen only once; the top ten take 6.5%. Sequenced material: PBMCs. Receptors originate from a woman aged 50 to 65 in good health and CMV-seropositive.

This clone was recorded a few times. The chain employs TRBV6-5 and TRBJ2-2; D is unclear. CDR3 size: 12 residues. Germline V CDR1 and CDR2: MNHEY, SVGAGI. V gave up 6 bases and J gave up 4 bases, with 6 bases separating them. The CDR3 here is CASRLATGELFF. The CDR3 DNA follows: TGTGCCAGCAGACTTGCCACCGGGGAGCTGTTTTTT.

The gene calls are TRBV10-3 and TRBJ2-2; TRBD1 aligns across 7 bases. Germline V gene data show CDR1 as ENHRY and CDR2 as SYGVKD. V was clipped by 8 bases and J by 5 bases; unmatched bases: 11. There are 15 residues in the CDR3. The CDR3 DNA sequence: TGTGCCATCCTGGGACAGCCGTTTGAAACCGGGGAGCTGTTTTTT. Translated: CAILGQPFETGELFF.